Below, 31 T cell receptor beta chains from the same sample are listed, as sequenced in a study of regulatory T cells in long-lasting Graves disease. HTBI primers from iRepertoire and Arm-PCR of CDR3 regions yielded the TCR beta libraries. One entry per CDR3 protein, called by TCRdb with MiXCR from the multiplex PCR reads. The table has fewer than 450,000 distinct CDR3 sequences, over 14% seen once; the top ten hold 7.8%. Stated time point: newly diagnosed GD, antithyroid drugs for less than 3 months. The authors made the TCR library using RNA they extracted from PBMCs. The same data also contributed to another study, on T cells in Graves' hyperthyroidism and ophthalmopathy.

The source was peripheral blood mononuclear cells (PBMCs), collected at new diagnosis, from a patient treated with antithyroid drugs. These receptors were obtained from a woman in her 40s with Graves disease.

Many counts were recorded for this clonotype. This sequence joins TRBV2 and TRBJ2-6; D gene ambiguous. Trimming took 5 bases from V and 0 from J, leaving 8 bases between them. The germline V gene has CDR1 SNHLY and CDR2 FYNNEI. The CDR3 extends over 15 amino acids. This chain's CDR3 is CASSPSLSGANVLTF. CDR3 coding DNA: TGTGCCAGCAGTCCATCCCTCTCTGGGGCCAACGTCCTGACTTTC.

This clonotype has a count of ten or more. The chain carries TRBV14 and TRBJ2-7; no firm D call. V gave up 1 base and J gave up 3 bases, with 16 bases separating them. Looked up from germline, CDR1 is SGHDN and CDR2 is FVKESK. The CDR3 has 16 residues. The CDR3 loop reads CASSQGAGLTLYEQYF. In DNA form, the CDR3 reads TGTGCCAGCAGCCAAGGTGCAGGCTTAACCCTCTACGAGCAGTACTTC.

In its sample, this clonotype was seen many times. The chain joins TRBV11-2 to TRBJ2-5; maybe TRBD2 (6 bases). The J call is doubtful: the DNA matches TRBJ2-1 better. This CDR3 has 14 amino acids. Germline CDR1 is SGHAT and CDR2 is FQNNGV. The CDR3 region is CASSQIPGGGEQFF. In DNA form, the CDR3 reads TGTGCCAGCAGCCAAATTCCCGGGGGAGGTGAGCAGTTCTTC.

This chain links TRBV28 with TRBJ2-7; D uncertain. Deletions cut 7 bases from V and 6 bases from J, with 13 bases between. Germline V gene lookup returns CDR1 MDHEN and CDR2 SYDVKM. This CDR3 region has 12 residues. The CDR3 DNA reads TGTGCCAGCAATATCGAGACGGCCGAGCAGTACTTC. Protein sequence: CASNIETAEQYF.

Points on this clonotype: A clone one base away is much larger, so this may be a read error. V and J are TRBV30 and TRBJ1-6; 7 nucleotides match TRBD1. The CDR3 runs to 12 residues. The germline gives CDR1 GTSNPN, CDR2 SVGIG (reference sequence). The CDR3 sequence is CAWGLPGGPVHF. The CDR3 nucleotides are TGTGCCTGGGGGCTGCCAGGGGGACCCGTCCACTTT.

This clonotype was seen ten or more times. The chain combines TRBV12-3 or TRBV12-4 with TRBJ2-5; TRBD2 agrees at 7 bases. The CDR3 is made up of 15 amino acids. The trim removed 3 bases at V and 5 bases at J, leaving 9 bases unmatched. The CDR3, as DNA: TGTGCCAGCAGTTTCAGTGGGAGGGCCGGGGAGACCCAGTACTTC. Amino acid sequence: CASSFSGRAGETQYF.

This clonotype came up a few times. The chain links TRBV20-1 to TRBJ2-5; 7 bases map to TRBD1. This CDR3 contains 16 residues. V was pared by 1 base and J by 4 bases, with 12 bases of the junction left unmatched. CDR1 DFQATT and CDR2 SNEGSKA come from the germline V gene (reference sequence). CDR3 DNA: TGCAGTGCTAGAGCCAATTCAGACAGGGCTGGAGAGACCCAGTACTTC. Translation gives CSARANSDRAGETQYF.

There are many counts of this clonotype. The chain has TRBV2 and TRBJ2-5; 10 bases are shared with TRBD1. Germline CDR1 SNHLY, CDR2 FYNNEI. The ends lost 8 bases at V and 0 bases at J; junction bases unmatched: 12. The length of the CDR3 is 17 residues. The CDR3 coding sequence is TGTGCCAGCTCCCGCTCCCCCGGGACAGGGGACCAAGAGACCCAGTACTTC. Protein sequence: CASSRSPGTGDQETQYF.

This clonotype was found many times. The chain uses TRBV2 and TRBJ2-2; 11 positions agree with TRBD2. Trimming took 5 bases from V and 5 from J; bases not matched to a gene: 7. The CDR3 runs to 16 residues. Germline values: CDR1 SNHLY, CDR2 FYNNEI. The CDR3 sequence: CASSLRLAGGTGELFF. In DNA, the CDR3 is TGTGCCAGCAGTTTAAGGCTAGCGGGAGGAACCGGGGAGCTGTTTTTT.

This clonotype was observed many times. The V and J genes are TRBV30 and TRBJ1-2; no definite D call. In germline, CDR1 is GTSNPN, CDR2 SVGIG (reference sequence). There are 10 residues in the CDR3. Trimming left V 3 bases short and J 8 bases short, with 7 bases between. CDR3 in amino acids: CAWRGYGYTF. CDR3 sequence (DNA): TGTGCCTGGAGGGGGTACGGCTACACCTTC. Variable domain in full (rest from reference TRBV30 and TRBJ1-2): SQTIHQWPATLVQPVGSPLSLECTVEGTSNPNLYWYRQAAGRGLQLLFYSVGIGQISSEVPQNLSASRPQDRQFILSSKKLLLSDSGFYLCAWRGYGYTFGSGTRLTVV.

This clonotype was counted many times. The rearrangement uses TRBV12-3 or TRBV12-4 and TRBJ1-1; D is uncertain. The ends were cut back, 0 bases at V and 5 bases at J, with 13 bases in the middle. The CDR3 length is 15 residues. CDR3 nucleotide sequence: TGTGCCAGCAGTTTAGCGCTCCGGAGTATGACTGAAGCTTTCTTT. It yields the protein CASSLALRSMTEAFF.

This clonotype was counted many times. The J gene is TRBJ2-7, the V gene TRBV6-5; 10 bases fit TRBD1. J lost 0 bases, V lost 4 bases, and 3 bases had no gene match. The CDR3 contains 15 residues. Germline CDR1 and CDR2: MNHEY and SVGAGI. CDR3 coding DNA: TGTGCCAGCAGTTGGACAGGGGGATACTCCTACGAGCAGTACTTC. This translates into CASSWTGGYSYEQYF.

The rearrangement joins TRBV3-1 to TRBJ2-1; weak D call: TRBD2 (7 bases). Germline V gene data show CDR1 as LGHDT and CDR2 as YNNKEL (reference sequence). The CDR3 is 13 amino acids. Trimming stripped 2 bases from V and 10 bases from J, with 12 bases between. CDR3 region: CASSQYKGGEQFF. Here the CDR3 DNA reads TGTGCCAGCAGCCAATACAAGGGGGGGGAGCAGTTCTTC.

The chain couples TRBV18 to TRBJ1-2, with 12 bases that match TRBD1. V shed 3 bases and J 12 bases; nucleotides not matched to a gene: 11. The germline V gene has CDR1 KGHSH and CDR2 LQKENI. This CDR3 contains 15 residues. In nucleotides, the CDR3 is TGTGCCAGCTCACCTCCCCTCCGGGACAGGGGGCGGAACACCTTC. It yields the protein CASSPPLRDRGRNTF.

In this sample, this clonotype turned up a few times. A read error may be the cause here, since a much bigger clone is one base away. V usage is TRBV11-1 and J usage is TRBJ2-1; 10 bases map to TRBD2. This CDR3 has 15 residues. Germline CDR1 is SGHAT and CDR2 is FQDESV (reference sequence). V was pared by 10 bases and J by 2 bases, with 8 bases of the junction left unmatched. The CDR3 DNA is TGTGCCAACACCATAGCGGGAGGCCCCTACAATGAGCAGTTCTTC. Translation gives CANTIAGGPYNEQFF.

The chain employs TRBV20-1 and TRBJ1-5, with D unclear. Germline V lookup: CDR1 DFQATT, CDR2 SNEGSKA (reference sequence). The V and J ends lost 2 bases and 0 bases respectively, with 11 bases between them. CDR3 length equals 15 residues. CDR3 sequence: CSARRHPHSNQPQHF. The DNA of the CDR3 is TGCAGTGCTAGAAGACACCCGCATAGCAATCAGCCCCAGCATTTT.

This clonotype was counted ten times or more. This chain connects TRBV6-1 to TRBJ2-7; TRBD1 or TRBD2 may be the D gene (5 bases each). The CDR3 loop spans 14 amino acids. CDR1 and CDR2 from the germline V gene are MNHNS and SASEGT. The V and J ends lost 6 bases and 3 bases respectively, with 15 bases between them. The DNA for the CDR3 is TGTGCCAGCAGAAAGGCCGGGGCCTTCTACGAGCAGTACTTC. Translation: CASRKAGAFYEQYF.

This clonotype was counted ten times or more. The chain couples TRBV7-2 to TRBJ2-7; the D is unclear. Germline CDR1 SGHTA, CDR2 FQGNSA. This CDR3 has 11 amino acids. V was clipped by 4 bases and J by 2 bases, with 3 bases between them. The CDR3 nucleotides are TGTGCCAGCAGCTCCACCTACGAGCAGTACTTC. It codes for CASSSTYEQYF.

This clonotype appeared many times. CDR3 sequence reads: CASSLLVAAVYNEQFF. CDR3 DNA: TGTGCCAGCAGCTTGCTCGTCGCGGCGGTATACAATGAGCAGTTCTTC. The gene calls are TRBV11-2 and TRBJ2-1; no definite D call. Between the trimmed V and J ends, which lost 3 bases and 4 bases, there was a span of 16 bases. In germline, CDR1 is SGHAT, CDR2 FQNNGV. This CDR3 spans 16 amino acids. The complete variable domain, with remaining parts taken from reference TRBV11-2 and TRBJ2-1, reads EAGVAQSPRYKIIEKRQSVAFWCNPISGHATLYWYQQILGQGPKLLIQFQNNGVVDDSQLPKDRFSAERLKGVDSTLKIQPAKLEDSAVYLCASSLLVAAVYNEQFFGPGTRLTVL.

This clonotype was recorded at least ten times. The chain employs TRBV7-2 and TRBJ2-1; 11 bases align to TRBD2. V was pared by 5 bases and J by 1 base, with 10 bases of the junction left unmatched. This CDR3 spans 18 amino acids. The germline V gene encodes CDR1 SGHTA and CDR2 FQGNSA. In DNA form, the CDR3 reads TGTGCCAGCAGCACACCGGGACTAGCGGACCCTTCCTACAATGAGCAGTTCTTC. This codes for CASSTPGLADPSYNEQFF.

This clonotype was seen ten or more times. The chain employs TRBV11-3 and TRBJ2-7, with TRBD2 matching 8 bases. J was trimmed by 4 bases and V by 6 bases; bases with no gene match: 11. Germline CDR1 reads SGHNT; CDR2 reads YENEEA. The CDR3 contains 15 residues. The CDR3: CASSPRFSGMYEQYF. CDR3 DNA: TGTGCCAGCAGTCCTCGGTTTAGCGGGATGTACGAGCAGTACTTC.

The table lists this clonotype with many counts. This chain links TRBV13 with TRBJ2-7; 7 nucleotides agree with TRBD2. The germline gives CDR1 PRHDT, CDR2 FYEKMQ (reference sequence). The length of the CDR3 is 12 residues. The trim removed 5 bases at V and 5 bases at J, leaving 3 bases unmatched. The CDR3 is CASSITSDEQYF. CDR3 nucleotide sequence: TGTGCCAGCAGCATAACTAGCGACGAGCAGTACTTC.

This clonotype was seen many times. V gene TRBV5-5 combines with J gene TRBJ1-6; no definite D call. V lost 0 bases and J lost 12, with 7 bases in between. Per germline, CDR1 SGHKS and CDR2 YYEKEE (reference sequence). The length of the CDR3 is 12 residues. The CDR3 reads CASSLDRVPLHF. CDR3 coding DNA: TGTGCCAGCAGCTTGGATCGGGTACCCCTCCACTTT.

This clonotype appeared a few times. A much more abundant neighbour one base away suggests this may be a read error. This sequence joins TRBV11-3 and TRBJ1-2, with TRBD1 as a possible D gene (5 bases). The CDR3 sequence is 15 residues long. The V end was cut by 6 bases, the J end by 4 bases, with 18 bases between. Germline CDR1 and CDR2: SGHNT and YENEEA. CDR3 region: CASSPGTDDFYGYTF. The CDR3 DNA reads TGTGCCAGCAGTCCCGGGACCGATGATTTCTATGGCTACACCTTC.

This clonotype was seen repeatedly, ten times or more. The rearrangement uses TRBV29-1 and TRBJ2-5, with 13 bases matching TRBD2. Germline loops: CDR1 SQVTM, CDR2 ANQGSEA. Unmatched junction bases numbered 32, after V lost 7 bases and J lost 3 bases. There are 23 residues in the CDR3. CDR3 nucleotides: TGCAGCGCTAAGAGGTTTGGGGGGCCGATGGAACTAGCGGGAGGGCTAATGGAAGAGACCCAGTACTTC. Its protein product is CSAKRFGGPMELAGGLMEETQYF.

The sample holds a few counts of this clonotype. The genes are TRBV25-1 and TRBJ2-5, with D uncertain. The V and J ends lost 6 bases and 4 bases respectively, with 9 bases between them. The CDR3 sequence is 12 residues long. Germline CDR1 reads MGHDK; CDR2 reads SYGVNS. For the CDR3, the DNA is TGTGCCAGCAGGGGGTTTCGAGAGACCCAGTACTTC. This codes for CASRGFRETQYF.

This clonotype was seen ten or more times. The chain uses TRBV20-1 and TRBJ2-1, with 9 bases aligning to TRBD2. Losses at the gene ends were 7 bases for V and 4 bases for J; bases not matched to a gene: 5. The CDR3 spans 13 residues. CDR1 DFQATT and CDR2 SNEGSKA come from the germline V gene (reference sequence). The DNA for the CDR3 is TGCAGTGGAGGGCTAGCGGGATACAATGAGCAGTTCTTC. Protein product: CSGGLAGYNEQFF.

Worth noting for this clonotype: A much bigger clone sits one base away, suggesting this may be a read error. The final CDR3 position lacks the conserved phenylalanine or tryptophan, pointing to a likely read error. The chain combines TRBV29-1 with TRBJ2-2; a weak D match, TRBD1 (5 bases). Trimming removed 0 bases from V and 0 bases from J, with 11 bases in between. Germline values: CDR1 SQVTM, CDR2 ANQGSEA. The CDR3 runs to 16 residues. The CDR3 loop is CSVEEWAGTNTGELFL. The CDR3 DNA sequence: TGCAGCGTTGAAGAATGGGCAGGGACGAACACCGGGGAGCTGTTTCTT.

This clonotype was counted many times. This chain links TRBV6-1 with TRBJ2-5, with D perhaps assigned TRBD1 or TRBD2 (6 bases each). The germline V gene has CDR1 MNHNS and CDR2 SASEGT. This CDR3 spans 11 amino acids. V was pared by 6 bases and J by 13 bases, with 15 bases between. CDR3 region: CASSWGASSYF. CDR3 coding DNA: TGTGCCAGCAGCTGGGGGGCGAGCTCGTACTTC.

This clonotype was counted many times. The V call is TRBV5-1, the J call TRBJ2-3, with 8 nucleotides matching TRBD1. Unmatched junction bases numbered 4, after V lost 4 bases and J lost 0 bases. The CDR3 spans 15 residues. Germline V gene lookup returns CDR1 SGHRS and CDR2 YFSETQ. CDR3 DNA sequence: TGCGCCAGCAGCCGACGACAGGGGAGCACAGATACGCAGTATTTT. Translating gives CASSRRQGSTDTQYF.

This clonotype came up many times. The chain employs TRBV6-2 or TRBV6-3 and TRBJ2-1, with a tentative D call TRBD2 (6 bases). The CDR3 contains 17 residues. V dropped 7 bases and J dropped 0 bases, with 19 bases sitting between them. The germline CDR1 and CDR2 sequences are MNHEY and SVGEGT. As DNA, the CDR3 is TGTGCCAGCACTCCTACTCTTAGCGGAAGCTCCTACAATGAGCAGTTCTTC. This translates into CASTPTLSGSSYNEQFF.